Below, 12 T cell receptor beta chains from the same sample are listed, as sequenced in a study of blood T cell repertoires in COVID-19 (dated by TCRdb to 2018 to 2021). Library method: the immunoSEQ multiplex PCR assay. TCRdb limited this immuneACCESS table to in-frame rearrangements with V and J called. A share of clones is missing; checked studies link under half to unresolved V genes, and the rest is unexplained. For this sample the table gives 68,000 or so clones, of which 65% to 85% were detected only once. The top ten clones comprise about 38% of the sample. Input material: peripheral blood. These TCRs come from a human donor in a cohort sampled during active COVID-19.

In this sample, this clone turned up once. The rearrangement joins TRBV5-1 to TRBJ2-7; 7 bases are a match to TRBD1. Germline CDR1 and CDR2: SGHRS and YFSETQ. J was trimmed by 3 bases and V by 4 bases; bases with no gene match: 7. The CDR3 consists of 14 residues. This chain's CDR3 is CASSPGTALYEQYF. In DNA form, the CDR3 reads TGCGCCAGCAGCCCCGGGACAGCTCTCTACGAGCAGTACTTC.

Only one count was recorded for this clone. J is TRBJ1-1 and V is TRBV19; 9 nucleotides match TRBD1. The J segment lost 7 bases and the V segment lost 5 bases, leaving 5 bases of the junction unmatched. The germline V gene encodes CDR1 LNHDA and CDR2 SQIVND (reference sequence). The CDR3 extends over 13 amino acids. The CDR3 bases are TGTGCCAGTAGTCTTATGACAGGGGGTGAAGCTTTCTTT. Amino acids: CASSLMTGGEAFF.

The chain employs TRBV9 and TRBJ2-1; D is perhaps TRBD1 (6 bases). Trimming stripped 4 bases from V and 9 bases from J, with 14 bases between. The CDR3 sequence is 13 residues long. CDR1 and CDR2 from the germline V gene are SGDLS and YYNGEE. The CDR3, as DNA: TGTGCCAGCAGCACCCAAACAGGGTCTGAGCAGTTCTTC. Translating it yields CASSTQTGSEQFF.

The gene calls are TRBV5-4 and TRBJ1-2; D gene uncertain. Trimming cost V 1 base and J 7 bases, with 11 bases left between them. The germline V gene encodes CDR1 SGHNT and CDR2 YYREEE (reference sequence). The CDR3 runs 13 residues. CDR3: CASSLQQDGGYTF. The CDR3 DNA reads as TGTGCCAGCAGCTTGCAACAAGATGGTGGCTACACCTTC.

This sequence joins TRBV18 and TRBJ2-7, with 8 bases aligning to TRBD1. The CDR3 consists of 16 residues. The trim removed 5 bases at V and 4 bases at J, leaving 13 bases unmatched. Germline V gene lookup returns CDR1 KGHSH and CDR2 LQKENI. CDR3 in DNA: TGTGCCAGCTCAACATCGAAGGACAGGGAAGGGTACGAGCAGTACTTC. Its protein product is CASSTSKDREGYEQYF.

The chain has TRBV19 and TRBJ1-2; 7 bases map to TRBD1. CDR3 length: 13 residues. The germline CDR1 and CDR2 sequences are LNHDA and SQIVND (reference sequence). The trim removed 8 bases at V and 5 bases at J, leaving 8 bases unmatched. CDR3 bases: TGTGCCAGTCGCCTGGGACAGCTATATGGCTACACCTTC. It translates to CASRLGQLYGYTF.

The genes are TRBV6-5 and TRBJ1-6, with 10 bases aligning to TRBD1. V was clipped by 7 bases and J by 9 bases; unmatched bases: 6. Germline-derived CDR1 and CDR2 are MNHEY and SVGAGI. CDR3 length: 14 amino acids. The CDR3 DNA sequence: TGTGCCAGCACCAAGGACAGGGGGGGTTCACCCCTCCACTTT. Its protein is CASTKDRGGSPLHF.

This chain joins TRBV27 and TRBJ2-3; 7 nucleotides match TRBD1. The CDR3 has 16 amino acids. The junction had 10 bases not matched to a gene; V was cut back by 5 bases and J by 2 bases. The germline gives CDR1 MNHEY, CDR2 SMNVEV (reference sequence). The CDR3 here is CASSQPTGLTTDTQYF. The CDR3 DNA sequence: TGTGCCAGCAGTCAACCGACAGGGTTAACCACAGATACGCAGTATTTT.

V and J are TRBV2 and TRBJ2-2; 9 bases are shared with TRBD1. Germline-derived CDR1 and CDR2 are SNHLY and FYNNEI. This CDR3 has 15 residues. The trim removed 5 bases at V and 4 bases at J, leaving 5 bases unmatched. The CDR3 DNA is TGTGCCAGCAGTCCGGACAGGGGCGGCACCGGGGAGCTGTTTTTT. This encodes CASSPDRGGTGELFF.

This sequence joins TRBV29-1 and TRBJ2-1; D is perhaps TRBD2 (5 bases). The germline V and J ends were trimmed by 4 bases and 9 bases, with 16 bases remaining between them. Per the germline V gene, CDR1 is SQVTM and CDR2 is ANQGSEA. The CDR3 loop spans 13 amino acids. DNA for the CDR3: TGCAGCGTTGTCGGTCAATTCCGGGGTGAGCAGTTCTTC. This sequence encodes CSVVGQFRGEQFF.

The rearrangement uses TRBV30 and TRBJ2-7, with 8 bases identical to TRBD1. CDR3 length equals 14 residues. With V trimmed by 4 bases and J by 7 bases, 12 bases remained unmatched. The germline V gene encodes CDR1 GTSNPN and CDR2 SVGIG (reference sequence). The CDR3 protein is CAWTFGQGSLEQYF. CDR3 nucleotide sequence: TGTGCCTGGACGTTTGGACAGGGTTCGTTAGAGCAGTACTTC.

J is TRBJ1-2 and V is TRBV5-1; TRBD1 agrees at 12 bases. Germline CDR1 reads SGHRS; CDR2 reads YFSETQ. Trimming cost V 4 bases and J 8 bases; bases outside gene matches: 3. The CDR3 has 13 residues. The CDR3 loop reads CASSGDRGRGYTF. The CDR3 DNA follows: TGCGCCAGCAGCGGGGACAGGGGGCGAGGCTACACCTTC. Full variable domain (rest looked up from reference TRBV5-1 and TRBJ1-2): KAGVTQTPRYLIKTRGQQVTLSCSPISGHRSVSWYQQTPGQGLQFLFEYFSETQRNKGNFPGRFSGRQFSNSRSEMNVSTLELGDSALYLCASSGDRGRGYTFGSGTRLTVV.